The TCR beta chain under discussion was sequenced for a study of blood T cell repertoires in COVID-19. The table lists this clone with a count of one. Cohort assignment relied on participant-reported clinical history. Using immunoSEQ multiplex PCR, the repertoire was profiled, and TCRdb retains in-frame clones only, with some absent. The repertoire includes over 200,000 clones, 85% to 90% of them detected once, and around 15% sits in the top ten. The CDR3 totals 15 residues. Trimming took off 3 bases at V and 2 bases at J, with 8 bases between the two ends. Germline values: CDR1 SEHNR, CDR2 FQNEAQ (reference sequence).

Sequences were obtained from PBMCs or T cells enriched from blood (not recorded which). The rearrangement uses TRBV7-9 and TRBJ2-6; D may be TRBD2 (5 bases). The TCR sequence derives from a man aged 18 to 30 who had recovered from COVID-19. CDR3 region: CASSFDGTGANVLTF. For the CDR3, the DNA is TGTGCCAGCAGCTTCGACGGGACTGGGGCCAACGTCCTGACTTTC.